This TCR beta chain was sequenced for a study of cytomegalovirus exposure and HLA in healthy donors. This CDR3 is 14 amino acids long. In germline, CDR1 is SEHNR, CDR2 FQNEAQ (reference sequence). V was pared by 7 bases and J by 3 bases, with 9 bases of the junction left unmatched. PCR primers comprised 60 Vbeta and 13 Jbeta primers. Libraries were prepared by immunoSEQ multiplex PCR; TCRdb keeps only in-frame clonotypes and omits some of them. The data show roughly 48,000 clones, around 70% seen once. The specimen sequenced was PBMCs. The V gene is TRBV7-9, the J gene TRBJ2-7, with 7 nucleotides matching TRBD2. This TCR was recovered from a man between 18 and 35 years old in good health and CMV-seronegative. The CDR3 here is CASTKTSQNYEQYF. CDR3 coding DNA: TGTGCCAGCACTAAGACTAGCCAGAACTACGAGCAGTACTTC.